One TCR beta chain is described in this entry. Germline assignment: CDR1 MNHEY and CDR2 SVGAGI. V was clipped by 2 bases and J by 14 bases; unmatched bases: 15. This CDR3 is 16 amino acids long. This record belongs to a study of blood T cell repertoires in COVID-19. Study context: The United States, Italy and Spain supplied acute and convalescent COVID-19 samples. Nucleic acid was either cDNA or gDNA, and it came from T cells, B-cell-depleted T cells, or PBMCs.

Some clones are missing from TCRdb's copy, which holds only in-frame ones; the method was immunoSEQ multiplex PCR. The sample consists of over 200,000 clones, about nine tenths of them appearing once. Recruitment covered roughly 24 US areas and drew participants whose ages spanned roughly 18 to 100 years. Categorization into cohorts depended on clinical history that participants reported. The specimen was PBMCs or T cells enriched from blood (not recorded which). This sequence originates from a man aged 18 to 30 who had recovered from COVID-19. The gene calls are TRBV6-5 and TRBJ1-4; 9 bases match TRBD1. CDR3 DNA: TGTGCCAGCAGTTACCTCAGAGGGACAGGGCCCCGGTGGCTGTTTTTT. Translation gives CASSYLRGTGPRWLFF.